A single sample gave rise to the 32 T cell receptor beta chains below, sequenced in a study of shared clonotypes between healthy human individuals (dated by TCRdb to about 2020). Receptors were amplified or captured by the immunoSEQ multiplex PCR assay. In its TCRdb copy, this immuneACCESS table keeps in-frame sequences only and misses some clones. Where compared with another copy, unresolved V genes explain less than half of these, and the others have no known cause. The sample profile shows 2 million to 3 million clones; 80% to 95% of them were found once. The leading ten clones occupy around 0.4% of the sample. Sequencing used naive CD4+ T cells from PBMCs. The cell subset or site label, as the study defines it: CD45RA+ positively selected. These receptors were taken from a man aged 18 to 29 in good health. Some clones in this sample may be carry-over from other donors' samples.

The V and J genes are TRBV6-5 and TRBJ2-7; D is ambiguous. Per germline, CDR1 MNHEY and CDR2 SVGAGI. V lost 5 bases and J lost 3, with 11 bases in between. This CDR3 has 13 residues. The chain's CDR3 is CASSNPIDYEQYF. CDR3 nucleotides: TGTGCCAGCAGTAACCCGATCGACTACGAGCAGTACTTC.

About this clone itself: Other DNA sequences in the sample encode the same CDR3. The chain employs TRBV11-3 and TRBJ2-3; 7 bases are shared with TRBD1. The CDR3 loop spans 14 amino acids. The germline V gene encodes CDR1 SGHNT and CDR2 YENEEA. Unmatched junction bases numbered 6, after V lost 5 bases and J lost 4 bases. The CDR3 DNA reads TGTGCCAGCAGCACTCGAGACAGGGCAGATACGCAGTATTTT. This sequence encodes CASSTRDRADTQYF.

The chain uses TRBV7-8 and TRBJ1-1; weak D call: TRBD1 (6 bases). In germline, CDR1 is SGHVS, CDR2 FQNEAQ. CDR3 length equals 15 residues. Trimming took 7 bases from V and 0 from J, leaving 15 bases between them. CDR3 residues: CASTPTGPMNTEAFF. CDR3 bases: TGTGCCAGCACCCCGACAGGCCCTATGAACACTGAAGCTTTCTTT.

The DNA for the CDR3 is TGCGCCAGCAGCTTGTCGGGGGTTGGACAGCCCCAGCATTTT. Translating it yields CASSLSGVGQPQHF. V usage is TRBV5-1 and J usage is TRBJ1-5; perhaps TRBD1 as D (5 bases). CDR1 SGHRS and CDR2 YFSETQ come from the germline V gene. The CDR3 covers 14 residues. V was cut by 1 base and J by 7 bases, with 12 bases left in between.

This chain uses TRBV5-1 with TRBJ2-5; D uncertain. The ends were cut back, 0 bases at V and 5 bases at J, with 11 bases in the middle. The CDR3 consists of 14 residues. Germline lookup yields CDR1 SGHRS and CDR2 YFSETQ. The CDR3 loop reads CASSLVLVGETQYF. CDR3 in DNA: TGCGCCAGCAGCTTGGTTCTAGTGGGGGAGACCCAGTACTTC.

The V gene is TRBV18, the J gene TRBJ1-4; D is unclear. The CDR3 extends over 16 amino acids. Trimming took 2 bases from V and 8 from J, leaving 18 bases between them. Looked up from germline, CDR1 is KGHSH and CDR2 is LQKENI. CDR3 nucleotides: TGTGCCAGCTCACCAATGAGGCCCCAGGAGAGGGAAAAACTGTTTTTT. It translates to CASSPMRPQEREKLFF.

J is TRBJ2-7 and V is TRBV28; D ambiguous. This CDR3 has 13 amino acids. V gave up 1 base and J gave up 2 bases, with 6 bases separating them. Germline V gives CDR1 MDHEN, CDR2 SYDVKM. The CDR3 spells CASSLFVTYEQYF. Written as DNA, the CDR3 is TGTGCCAGCAGTTTATTTGTTACCTACGAGCAGTACTTC.

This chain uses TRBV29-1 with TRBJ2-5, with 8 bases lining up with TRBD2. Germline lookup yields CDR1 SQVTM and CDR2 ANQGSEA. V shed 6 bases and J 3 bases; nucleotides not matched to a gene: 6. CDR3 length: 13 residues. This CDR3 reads CSVYPGLEETQYF. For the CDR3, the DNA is TGCAGCGTGTACCCGGGACTAGAAGAGACCCAGTACTTC.

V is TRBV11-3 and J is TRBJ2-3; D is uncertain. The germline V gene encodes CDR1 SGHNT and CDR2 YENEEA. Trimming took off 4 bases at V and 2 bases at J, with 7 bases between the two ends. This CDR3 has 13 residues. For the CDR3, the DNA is TGTGCCAGCAGCTCGCAGGACACAGATACGCAGTATTTT. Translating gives CASSSQDTDTQYF.

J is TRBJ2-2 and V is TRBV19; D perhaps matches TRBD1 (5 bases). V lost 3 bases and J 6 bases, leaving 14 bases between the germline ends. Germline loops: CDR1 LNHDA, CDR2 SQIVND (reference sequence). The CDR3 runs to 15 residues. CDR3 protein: CASSMSSPRAGELFF. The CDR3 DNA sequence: TGTGCCAGTAGTATGTCCAGCCCCAGGGCCGGGGAGCTGTTTTTT.

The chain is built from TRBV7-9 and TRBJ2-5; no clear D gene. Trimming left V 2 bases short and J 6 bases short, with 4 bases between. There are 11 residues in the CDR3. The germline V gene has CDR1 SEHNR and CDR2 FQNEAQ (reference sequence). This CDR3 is CASSLIKTQYF. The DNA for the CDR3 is TGTGCCAGCAGCTTAATAAAGACCCAGTACTTC. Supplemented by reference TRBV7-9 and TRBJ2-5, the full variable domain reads DTGVSQNPRHKITKRGQNVTFRCDPISEHNRLYWYRQTLGQGPEFLTYFQNEAQLEKSRLLSDRFSAERPKGSFSTLEIQRTEQGDSAMYLCASSLIKTQYFGPGTRLLVL.

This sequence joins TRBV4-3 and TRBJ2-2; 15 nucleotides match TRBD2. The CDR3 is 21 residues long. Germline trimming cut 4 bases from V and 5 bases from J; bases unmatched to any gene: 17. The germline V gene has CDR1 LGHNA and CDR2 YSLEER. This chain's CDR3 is CASSRSHRTSGRADKTGELFF. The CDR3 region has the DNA TGCGCCAGCAGCCGCTCCCACCGGACTAGCGGGAGGGCCGATAAGACCGGGGAGCTGTTTTTT.

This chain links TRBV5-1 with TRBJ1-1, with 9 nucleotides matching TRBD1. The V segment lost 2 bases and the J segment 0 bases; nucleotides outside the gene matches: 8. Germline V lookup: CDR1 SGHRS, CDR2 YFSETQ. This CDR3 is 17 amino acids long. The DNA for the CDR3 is TGCGCCAGCAGCTTTCACAGGGGGCGAAATATGAACACTGAAGCTTTCTTT. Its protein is CASSFHRGRNMNTEAFF.

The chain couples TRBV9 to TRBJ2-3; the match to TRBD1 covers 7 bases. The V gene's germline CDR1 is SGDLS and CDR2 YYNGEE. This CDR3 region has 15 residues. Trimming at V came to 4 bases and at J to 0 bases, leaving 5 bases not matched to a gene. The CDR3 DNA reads TGTGCCAGCAGCCAAGGACAGGCTAGCACAGATACGCAGTATTTT. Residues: CASSQGQASTDTQYF.

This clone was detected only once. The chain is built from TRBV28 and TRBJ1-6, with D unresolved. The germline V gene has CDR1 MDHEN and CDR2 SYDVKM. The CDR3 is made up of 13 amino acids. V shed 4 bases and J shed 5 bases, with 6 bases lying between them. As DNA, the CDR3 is TGTGCCAGCAGTTCGCCTAATAATTCACCCCTCCACTTT. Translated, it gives CASSSPNNSPLHF. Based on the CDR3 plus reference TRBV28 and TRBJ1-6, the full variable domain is DVKVTQSSRYLVKRTGEKVFLECVQDMDHENMFWYRQDPGLGLRLIYFSYDVKMKEKGDIPEGYSVSREKKERFSLILESASTNQTSMYLCASSSPNNSPLHFGNGTRLTVT.

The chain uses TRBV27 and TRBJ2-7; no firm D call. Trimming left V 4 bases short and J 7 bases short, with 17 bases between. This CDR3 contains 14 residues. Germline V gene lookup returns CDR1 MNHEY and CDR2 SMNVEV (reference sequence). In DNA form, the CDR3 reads TGTGCCAGCAGTTGGGGTGTGGGTCCGGAAGAGCAGTACTTC. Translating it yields CASSWGVGPEEQYF.

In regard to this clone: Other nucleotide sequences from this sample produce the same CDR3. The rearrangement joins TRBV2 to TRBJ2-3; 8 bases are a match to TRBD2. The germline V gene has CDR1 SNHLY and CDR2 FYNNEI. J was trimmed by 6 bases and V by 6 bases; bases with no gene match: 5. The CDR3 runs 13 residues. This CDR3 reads CASSGLAADTQYF. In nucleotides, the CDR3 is TGTGCCAGCAGCGGACTAGCTGCGGATACGCAGTATTTT.

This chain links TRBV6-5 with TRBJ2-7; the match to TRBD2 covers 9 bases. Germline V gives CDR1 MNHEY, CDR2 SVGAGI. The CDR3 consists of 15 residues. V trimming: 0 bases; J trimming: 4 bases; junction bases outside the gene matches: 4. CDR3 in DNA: TGTGCCAGCAGTTACTCGAGTAGCGGGGGTTACGAGCAGTACTTC. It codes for CASSYSSSGGYEQYF.

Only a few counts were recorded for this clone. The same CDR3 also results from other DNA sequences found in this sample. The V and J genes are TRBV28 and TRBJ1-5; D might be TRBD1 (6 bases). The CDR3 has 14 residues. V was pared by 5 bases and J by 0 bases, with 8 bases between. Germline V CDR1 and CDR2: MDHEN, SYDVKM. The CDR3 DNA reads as TGTGCCAGCAGTCGGACAGATAGCAATCAGCCCCAGCATTTT. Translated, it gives CASSRTDSNQPQHF.

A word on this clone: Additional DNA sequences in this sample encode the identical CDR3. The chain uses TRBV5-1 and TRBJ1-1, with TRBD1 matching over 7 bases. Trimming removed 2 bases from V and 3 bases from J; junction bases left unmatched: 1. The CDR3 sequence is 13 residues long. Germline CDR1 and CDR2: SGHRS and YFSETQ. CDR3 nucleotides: TGCGCCAGCAGCTTCACAGGGGACACTGAAGCTTTCTTT. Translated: CASSFTGDTEAFF.

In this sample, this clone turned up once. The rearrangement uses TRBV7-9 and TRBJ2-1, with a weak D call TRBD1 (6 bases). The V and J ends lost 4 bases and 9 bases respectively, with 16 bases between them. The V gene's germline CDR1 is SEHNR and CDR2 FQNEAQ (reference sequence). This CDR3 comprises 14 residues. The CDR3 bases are TGTGCCAGCAGCTCAGGGGCCCGTGTCGGTGAGCAGTTCTTC. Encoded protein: CASSSGARVGEQFF.

In DNA form, the CDR3 reads TGTGCCAGCAGTTACTTGGGACAGAACACCGGGGAGCTGTTTTTT. It translates to CASSYLGQNTGELFF. V gene TRBV6-6 combines with J gene TRBJ2-2; possibly TRBD1 for D (6 bases). The CDR3 is 15 amino acids. The V gene lost 1 base and the J gene lost 1 base, with 7 bases spanning the gap. Germline CDR1 MNHNY, CDR2 SVGAGI (reference sequence).

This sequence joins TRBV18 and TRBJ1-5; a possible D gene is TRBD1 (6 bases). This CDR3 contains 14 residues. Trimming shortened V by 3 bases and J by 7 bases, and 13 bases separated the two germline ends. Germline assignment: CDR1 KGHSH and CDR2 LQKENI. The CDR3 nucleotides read TGTGCCAGCTCACCGGTAGCAGGGGACCAGCCCCAGCATTTT. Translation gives CASSPVAGDQPQHF.

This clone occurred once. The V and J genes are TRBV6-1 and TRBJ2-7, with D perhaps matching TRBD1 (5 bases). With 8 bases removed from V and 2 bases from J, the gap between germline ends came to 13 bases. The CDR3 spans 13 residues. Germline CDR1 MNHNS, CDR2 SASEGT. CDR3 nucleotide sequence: TGTGCCAGCTACGCAGGGATGACCTACGAGCAGTACTTC. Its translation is CASYAGMTYEQYF.

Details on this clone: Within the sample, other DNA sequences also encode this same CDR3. In DNA form, the CDR3 reads TGTGCCAGCAGCCCTGGGGGGAGCTCCTACAATGAGCAGTTCTTC. Its translation is CASSPGGSSYNEQFF. The gene calls are TRBV7-9 and TRBJ2-1; maybe TRBD2 (6 bases). Per the germline V gene, CDR1 is SEHNR and CDR2 is FQNEAQ (reference sequence). Trimming removed 5 bases at V and 0 bases at J, with 11 bases between. There are 15 residues in the CDR3.

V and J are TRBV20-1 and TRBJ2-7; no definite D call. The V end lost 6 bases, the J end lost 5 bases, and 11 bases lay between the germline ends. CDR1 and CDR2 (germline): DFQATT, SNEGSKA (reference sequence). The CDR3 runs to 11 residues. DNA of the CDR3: TGCAGTGCCCCATCGTCCGACGAGCAGTACTTC. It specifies CSAPSSDEQYF.

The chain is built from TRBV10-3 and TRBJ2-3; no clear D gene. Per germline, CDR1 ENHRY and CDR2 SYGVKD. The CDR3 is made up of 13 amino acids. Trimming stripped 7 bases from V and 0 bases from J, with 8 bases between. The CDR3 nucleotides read TGTGCCATCATGGGCAGTAGCACAGATACGCAGTATTTT. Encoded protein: CAIMGSSTDTQYF.

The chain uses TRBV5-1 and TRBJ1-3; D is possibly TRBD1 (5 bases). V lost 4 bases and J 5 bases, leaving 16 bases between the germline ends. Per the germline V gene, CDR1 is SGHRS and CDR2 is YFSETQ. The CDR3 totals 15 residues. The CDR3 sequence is CASSHWDYQRNTIYF. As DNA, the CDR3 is TGCGCCAGCAGCCATTGGGACTACCAAAGAAACACCATATATTTT.

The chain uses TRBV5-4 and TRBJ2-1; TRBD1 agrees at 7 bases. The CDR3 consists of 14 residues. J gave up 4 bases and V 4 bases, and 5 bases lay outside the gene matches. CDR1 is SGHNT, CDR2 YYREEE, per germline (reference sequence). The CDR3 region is CASSAGTEYNEQFF. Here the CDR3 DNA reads TGTGCCAGCAGCGCCGGGACAGAGTACAATGAGCAGTTCTTC.

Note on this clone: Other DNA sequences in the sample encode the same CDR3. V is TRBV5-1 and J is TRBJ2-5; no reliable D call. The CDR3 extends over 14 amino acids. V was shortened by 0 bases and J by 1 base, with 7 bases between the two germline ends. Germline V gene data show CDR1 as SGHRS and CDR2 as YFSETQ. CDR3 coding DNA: TGCGCCAGCAGCTTGGTCGGCGCCCAAGAGACCCAGTACTTC. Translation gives CASSLVGAQETQYF.

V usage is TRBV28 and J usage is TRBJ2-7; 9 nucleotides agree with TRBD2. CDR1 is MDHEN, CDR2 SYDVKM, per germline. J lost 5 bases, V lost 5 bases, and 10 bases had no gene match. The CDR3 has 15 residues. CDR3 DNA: TGTGCCAGCAGTGGCACCGGGACTAGCAGGGACGAGCAGTACTTC. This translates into CASSGTGTSRDEQYF.

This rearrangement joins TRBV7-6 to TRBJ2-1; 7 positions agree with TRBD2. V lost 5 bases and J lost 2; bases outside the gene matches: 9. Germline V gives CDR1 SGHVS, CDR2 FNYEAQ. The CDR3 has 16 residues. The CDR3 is CASSGGERKPYNEQFF. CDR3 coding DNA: TGTGCCAGCAGCGGGGGGGAGCGGAAGCCCTACAATGAGCAGTTCTTC.